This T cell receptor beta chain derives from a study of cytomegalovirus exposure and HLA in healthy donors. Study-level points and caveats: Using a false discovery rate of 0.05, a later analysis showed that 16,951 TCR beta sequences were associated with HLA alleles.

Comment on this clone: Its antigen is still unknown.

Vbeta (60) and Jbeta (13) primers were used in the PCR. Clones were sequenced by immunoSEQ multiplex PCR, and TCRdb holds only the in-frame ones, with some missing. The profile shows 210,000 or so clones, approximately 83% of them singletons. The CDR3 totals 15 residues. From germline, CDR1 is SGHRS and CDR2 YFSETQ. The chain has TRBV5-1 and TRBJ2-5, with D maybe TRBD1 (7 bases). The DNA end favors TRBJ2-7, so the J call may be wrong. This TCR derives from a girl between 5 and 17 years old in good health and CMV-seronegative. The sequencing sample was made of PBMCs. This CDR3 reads CASSTVAGQSYEQYF. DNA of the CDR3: TGCGCCAGCAGCACAGTGGCGGGACAGTCATACGAGCAGTACTTC.